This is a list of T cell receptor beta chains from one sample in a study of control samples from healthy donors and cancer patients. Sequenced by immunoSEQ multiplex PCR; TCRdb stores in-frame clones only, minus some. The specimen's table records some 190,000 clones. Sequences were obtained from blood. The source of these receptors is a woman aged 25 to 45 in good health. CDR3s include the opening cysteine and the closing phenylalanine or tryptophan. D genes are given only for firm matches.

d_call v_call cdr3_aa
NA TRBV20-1 CSAIPGGPLHF
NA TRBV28 CASSSQGLREKLFF
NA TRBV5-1 CASSLDGIWGEKLFF
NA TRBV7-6 CASSLSTSGVYGYTF
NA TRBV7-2 CASSVRLATNEKLFF
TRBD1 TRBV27 CASSLRRDRNAAYNSPLHF
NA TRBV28 CASSWFTGISDGYTF
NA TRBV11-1 CASRRNDRPYEQYF
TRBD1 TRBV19 CASGTGTGNEGTQYF
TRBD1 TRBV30 CAWSEGGGSIQYF
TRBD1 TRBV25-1 CASRGQGNSPLHF
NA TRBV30 CAWSVIGTAQPQHF
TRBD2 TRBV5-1 CASKVGGGNPGTDTQYF
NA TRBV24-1 CATGSEAGNTIYF
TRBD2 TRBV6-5 CASTRTSSADTQYF
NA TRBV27 CASSLAGGYGSPLHF
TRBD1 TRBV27 CASSWGWRTGRNYGYTF
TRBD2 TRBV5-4 CASSAGTSGETQYF
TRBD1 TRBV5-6 CASSFDSWTGRYGYTF
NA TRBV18 CASSPTTRADGYTF
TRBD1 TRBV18 CASSPTTGKGSRNTEAFF
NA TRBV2 CASSEALEGKLFF
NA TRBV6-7 CASSYLGGAERNQPQHF
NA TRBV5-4 CASRSSASSYNSPLHF
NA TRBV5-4 CASSPPGRSSSGANVLTF
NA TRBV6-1 CASSEQANLVGNTIYF
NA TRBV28 CASSLAYRVYSGNTIYF
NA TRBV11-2 CASSLVQLVTGELFF
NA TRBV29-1 CSVEEGYRGYGYTF
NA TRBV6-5 CASSYHGFYGYTF
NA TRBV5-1 CASSLGAGKNSPLHF
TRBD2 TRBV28 CASSPGTSGGVYNEQFF
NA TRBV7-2 CASSSTAVYGYTF
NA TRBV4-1 CASSEPGKLFF
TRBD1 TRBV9 CASSEGDRGHEQYF
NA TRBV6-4 CASREQGNTEAFF
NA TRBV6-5 CASSYSAADGPLHF
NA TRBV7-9 CASSLDLGGRDERYF
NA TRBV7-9 CASSLSGAVNEKLFF
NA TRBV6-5 CASRTGSNQPQHF
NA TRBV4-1 CASSQVMGSNSPLHF
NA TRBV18 CASSPPGGSNQPQHF
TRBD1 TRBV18 CASSPPPGQGTYEQYF
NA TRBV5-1 CASSLEGTDQPQHF
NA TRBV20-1 CSAYIQGPQHF
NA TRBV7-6 CASSSGKSSYNSPLHF
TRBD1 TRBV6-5 CASSPGGTEAFF
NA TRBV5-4 CASSLGVDDEQYF
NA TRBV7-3 CASSFGREYGYTF
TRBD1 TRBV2 CASSSGQGGNSPLHF
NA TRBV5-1 CASTPGGDRGETQYF